The T cell receptor beta chain under discussion was sequenced for a study of shared clonotypes between healthy human individuals. Study outcomes and limitations: In having few donors, the study represented limited genetic and exposure-history diversity. Non-shared clonotypes showed lower generation probabilities than clonotypes common to all four donors.

Details on this clone: Antigen: not known.

The CDR3 contains 15 residues. Trimming removed 1 base from V and 1 base from J, with 7 bases in between. Germline values: CDR1 SGHTA, CDR2 FQGTGA. The protocol was immunoSEQ multiplex PCR, while the TCRdb copy is restricted to in-frame clones and leaves out a portion. The table has around 2.5 million clones, 93% seen once. The TCR was taken from a man younger than 35 in good health. Some clones in this sample may be carry-over from other donors' samples. This rearrangement joins TRBV7-3 to TRBJ2-2, with D possibly being TRBD1 (5 bases). Specimen: naive CD4+ T cells from PBMCs. Stated subset: CD45RA+ positively selected. The CDR3 DNA follows: TGTGCCAGCAGCTTAAGCAGGGAGAACACCGGGGAGCTGTTTTTT. It yields the protein CASSLSRENTGELFF.